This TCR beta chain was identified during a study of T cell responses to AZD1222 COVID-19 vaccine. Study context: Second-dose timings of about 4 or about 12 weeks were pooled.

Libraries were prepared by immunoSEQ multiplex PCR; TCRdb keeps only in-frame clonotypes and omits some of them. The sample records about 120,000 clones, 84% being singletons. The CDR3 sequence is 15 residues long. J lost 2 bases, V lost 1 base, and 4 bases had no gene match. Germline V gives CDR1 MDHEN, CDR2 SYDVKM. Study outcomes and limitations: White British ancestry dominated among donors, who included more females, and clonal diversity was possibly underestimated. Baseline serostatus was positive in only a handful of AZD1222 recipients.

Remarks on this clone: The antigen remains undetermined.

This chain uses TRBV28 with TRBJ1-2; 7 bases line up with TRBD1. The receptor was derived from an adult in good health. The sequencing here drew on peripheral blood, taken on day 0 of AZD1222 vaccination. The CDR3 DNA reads TGTGCCAGCAGTTTATCCGCGACAGGGAACTATGGCTACACCTTC. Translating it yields CASSLSATGNYGYTF.